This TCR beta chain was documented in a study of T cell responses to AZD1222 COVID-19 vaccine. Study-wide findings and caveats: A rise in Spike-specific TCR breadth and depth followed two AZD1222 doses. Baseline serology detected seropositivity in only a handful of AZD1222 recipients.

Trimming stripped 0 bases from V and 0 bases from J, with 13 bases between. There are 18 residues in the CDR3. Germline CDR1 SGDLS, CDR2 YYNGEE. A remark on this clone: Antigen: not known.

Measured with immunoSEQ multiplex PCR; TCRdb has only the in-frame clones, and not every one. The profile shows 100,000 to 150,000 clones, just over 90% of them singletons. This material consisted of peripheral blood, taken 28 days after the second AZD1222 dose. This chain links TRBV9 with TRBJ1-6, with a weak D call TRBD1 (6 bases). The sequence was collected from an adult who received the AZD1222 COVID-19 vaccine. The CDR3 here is CASSVDGGPSSYNSPLHF. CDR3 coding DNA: TGTGCCAGCAGCGTAGATGGGGGCCCAAGCTCCTATAATTCACCCCTCCACTTT.